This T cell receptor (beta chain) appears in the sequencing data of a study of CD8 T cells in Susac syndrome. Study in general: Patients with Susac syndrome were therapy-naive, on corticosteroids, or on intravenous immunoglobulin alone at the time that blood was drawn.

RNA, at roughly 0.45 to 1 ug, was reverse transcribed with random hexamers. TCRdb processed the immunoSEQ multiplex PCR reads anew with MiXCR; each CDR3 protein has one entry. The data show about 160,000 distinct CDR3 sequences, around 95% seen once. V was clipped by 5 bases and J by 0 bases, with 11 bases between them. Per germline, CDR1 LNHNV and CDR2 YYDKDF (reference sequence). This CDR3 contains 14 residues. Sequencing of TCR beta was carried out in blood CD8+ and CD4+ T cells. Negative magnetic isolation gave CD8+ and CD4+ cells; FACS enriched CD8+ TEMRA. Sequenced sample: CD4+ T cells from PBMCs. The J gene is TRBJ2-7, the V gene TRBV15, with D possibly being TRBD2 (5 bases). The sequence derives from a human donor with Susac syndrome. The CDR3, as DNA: TGTGCCACCAGCCGGGGTGGGTACTCCTACGAGCAGTACTTC. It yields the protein CATSRGGYSYEQYF.